Given below is one TCR beta chain in context. Researchers partitioned CD4+ cells into CD45RA+ naive and CD45RA-negative memory subsets. Study processing details: ImmunoSEQ junction-only sequences lacked quality scores, so their filtering differed. Sequencing was performed with immunoSEQ multiplex PCR; in TCRdb, only in-frame clones are kept and a portion is missing. V and J calls and clone size follow that table, whereas D and trimming were derived from the DNA. The table lists under 2.5 million clones, about 90% of them singletons. The sample originates from a study of shared clonotypes between healthy human individuals. Background on the study: Samples came from a couple of female and a few male donors aged 18 to 49.

Sequences were obtained from naive CD4+ T cells from PBMCs. Described subset: CD45RA+ positively selected. The clonotype originates from a man younger than 35 in good health. Some clones in this sample may be carry-over from other donors' samples.

The CDR3 coding sequence is TGTGCCAGCCGGATTATTATGAACACTGAAGCTTTCTTT. This translates into CASRIIMNTEAFF. J is TRBJ1-1 and V is TRBV2; D ambiguous. Trimming shortened V by 8 bases and J by 0 bases, and 10 bases separated the two germline ends. CDR1 and CDR2 (germline): SNHLY, FYNNEI. There are 13 residues in the CDR3.